The 21 T cell receptor beta chains given below trace back to one sample, sequenced in a study of T-cell memory formation after mild COVID-19. TCRdb independently ran MiXCR on the 5' RACE reads; one entry per CDR3 protein. Counted here are about 430,000 distinct CDR3 sequences, roughly 18% occurring once; the ten biggest clones make up around a fifth. The source material was PBMCs or a T cell subset sorted from them (not recorded which). Receptors were obtained from a young man who had mild COVID-19 (a few samples of this study predate the infection). Cell type and time point are not known.

V usage is TRBV7-8 and J usage is TRBJ2-7, with D possibly matching TRBD1 (6 bases). V shed 1 base and J shed 5 bases, with 15 bases lying between them. From germline, CDR1 is SGHVS and CDR2 FQNEAQ. The CDR3 has 15 amino acids. CDR3 region: CASSLGGPPPHEQYV. The DNA of the CDR3 is TGTGCCAGCAGCTTAGGGGGGCCTCCCCCCCACGAGCAGTACGTC.

The sample holds many counts of this clonotype. The chain is built from TRBV12-3 or TRBV12-4 and TRBJ2-7; a weak D match, TRBD2 (5 bases). Trimming removed 3 bases from V and 3 bases from J, with 15 bases in between. The CDR3 totals 15 residues. For the CDR3, the DNA is TGTGCCAGCAGTTTCTCGGGAAGTGAGAGCTACGAGCAGTACTTC. It is translated as CASSFSGSESYEQYF.

This sequence joins TRBV9 and TRBJ1-1; the match to TRBD1 covers 9 bases. Germline V gene lookup returns CDR1 SGDLS and CDR2 YYNGEE. V trimming: 3 bases; J trimming: 1 base; junction bases outside the gene matches: 4. The CDR3 totals 15 residues. CDR3 amino acids: CASSDRDRENTEAFF. For the CDR3, the DNA is TGTGCCAGCAGCGACCGGGACAGGGAGAACACTGAAGCTTTCTTT.

This clonotype was counted between two and nine times. CDR3 residues: CASSWRSGGGTDTQYF. In nucleotides, the CDR3 is TGCGCCAGCAGCTGGCGGAGCGGGGGGGGCACAGATACGCAGTATTTT. The chain links TRBV5-1 to TRBJ2-3; 10 bases are shared with TRBD2. The CDR3 sequence is 16 residues long. Germline loops: CDR1 SGHRS, CDR2 YFSETQ. Trimming cost V 3 bases and J 1 base; bases outside gene matches: 5.

This chain links TRBV7-9 with TRBJ1-1, with unresolved D. The CDR3 extends over 11 amino acids. V was pared by 3 bases and J by 7 bases, with 6 bases between. Germline V gives CDR1 SEHNR, CDR2 FQNEAQ (reference sequence). The CDR3 is CASSFHLEAFF. For the CDR3, the DNA is TGTGCCAGCAGCTTTCACCTTGAAGCTTTCTTT.

This chain connects TRBV28 to TRBJ2-5, with 7 bases fitting TRBD1. Germline lookup yields CDR1 MDHEN and CDR2 SYDVKM. The CDR3 totals 15 residues. With V trimmed by 6 bases and J by 2 bases, 9 bases remained unmatched. The CDR3 DNA follows: TGTGCCAGCAGCCTCCCATTGACAGGGCAAGAGACCCAGTACTTC. Protein sequence: CASSLPLTGQETQYF.

The CDR3 DNA sequence: TGTGCCAGCAGTTCTCAGGGATCGGGCTCCTATAATTCACCCCTCCACTTT. This sequence encodes CASSSQGSGSYNSPLHF. This chain joins TRBV7-9 and TRBJ1-6, with D possibly being TRBD1 (5 bases). With 6 bases removed from V and 0 bases from J, the gap between germline ends came to 15 bases. Germline CDR1 SEHNR, CDR2 FQNEAQ (reference sequence). The CDR3 has 17 amino acids. Full variable domain (remainder filled in from reference TRBV7-9 and TRBJ1-6): DTGVSQNPRHKITKRGQNVTFRCDPISEHNRLYWYRQTLGQGPEFLTYFQNEAQLEKSRLLSDRFSAERPKGSFSTLEIQRTEQGDSAMYLCASSSQGSGSYNSPLHFGNGTRLTVT.

J is TRBJ2-5 and V is TRBV4-3; TRBD1 agrees at 8 bases. The CDR3 loop spans 15 amino acids. Trimming cost V 3 bases and J 5 bases; bases outside gene matches: 8. In germline, CDR1 is LGHNA, CDR2 YSLEER. CDR3 nucleotides: TGCGCCAGCAGCCAGAGACAGGGGTCTCAGGAGACCCAGTACTTC. Protein sequence: CASSQRQGSQETQYF.

The V and J genes are TRBV5-5 and TRBJ1-1; perhaps TRBD1 as D (6 bases). Germline V gene sequence: CDR1 SGHKS, CDR2 YYEKEE (reference sequence). Trimming took 5 bases from V and 3 from J, leaving 20 bases between them. This CDR3 is built from 16 residues. The CDR3 loop reads CASRRAPGHFYTEAFF. In DNA, the CDR3 is TGTGCCAGCAGACGCGCTCCGGGACACTTTTACACTGAAGCTTTCTTT. Using reference TRBV5-5 and TRBJ1-1 for the parts outside the CDR3, the full variable domain is DAGVTQSPTHLIKTRGQQVTLRCSPISGHKSVSWYQQVLGQGPQFIFQYYEKEERGRGNFPDRFSARQFPNYSSELNVNALLLGDSALYLCASRRAPGHFYTEAFFGQGTRLTVV.

The chain combines TRBV4-2 with TRBJ1-4; perhaps TRBD1 as D (5 bases). Germline values: CDR1 LGHNA, CDR2 YNFKEQ. CDR3 size: 16 residues. The V end lost 4 bases, the J end lost 4 bases, and 16 bases lay between the germline ends. CDR3 nucleotides: TGTGCCAGCAGCCCCGGGGGAGGCGATTTTAATGAAAAACTGTTTTTT. Protein product: CASSPGGGDFNEKLFF.

Ten or more counts support this clonotype. This chain connects TRBV5-1 to TRBJ1-2; no reliable D call. This CDR3 is 14 amino acids long. Per germline, CDR1 SGHRS and CDR2 YFSETQ. Trimming removed 0 bases from V and 4 bases from J, with 10 bases in between. The DNA for the CDR3 is TGCGCCAGCAGCTTGGGAGGCAGACTCTATGGCTACACCTTC. Amino acid sequence: CASSLGGRLYGYTF.

The rearrangement uses TRBV15 and TRBJ2-2, with a tentative D call TRBD2 (7 bases). Trimming removed 7 bases at V and 0 bases at J, with 12 bases between. Germline V gene sequence: CDR1 LNHNV, CDR2 YYDKDF (reference sequence). CDR3 length equals 15 residues. Here the CDR3 reads CATTRGGTNTGELFF. The CDR3 nucleotides read TGTGCCACCACGAGGGGGGGAACGAACACCGGGGAGCTGTTTTTT.

The gene calls are TRBV2 and TRBJ1-2; 7 bases agree with TRBD1. Looked up from germline, CDR1 is SNHLY and CDR2 is FYNNEI. V lost 7 bases, J lost 8 bases, and 19 bases stayed unmatched. This CDR3 has 16 residues. The CDR3 sequence: CASTSTGFMSNLGYTF. CDR3 coding DNA: TGTGCCAGCACCTCGACAGGGTTCATGTCTAACTTAGGCTACACCTTC.

This clonotype was recorded only once. DNA of the CDR3: TGCAGTGCTAGAGTGGCAGGGGGGATAGATGGCTACACCTTC. Its translation is CSARVAGGIDGYTF. V is TRBV20-1 and J is TRBJ1-2, with 7 positions matching TRBD1. The germline V gene encodes CDR1 DFQATT and CDR2 SNEGSKA (reference sequence). V dropped 1 base and J dropped 6; count of bases not matched to a gene: 8. The CDR3 has 14 amino acids.

The chain carries TRBV29-1 and TRBJ2-7; tentatively, D is TRBD1 (6 bases). This CDR3 has 16 residues. V was trimmed by 6 bases and J by 7 bases, leaving 28 bases between them. Germline CDR1 reads SQVTM; CDR2 reads ANQGSEA. This chain's CDR3 is CSVAGTPDSRRREQYV. The CDR3 nucleotides read TGCAGCGTCGCCGGGACCCCGGACAGCCGTCGGCGGGAGCAGTACGTC.

The chain uses TRBV3-1 and TRBJ1-1; TRBD1 might be the D (5 bases). The V gene lost 5 bases and the J gene lost 10 bases, with 14 bases spanning the gap. The germline V gene encodes CDR1 LGHDT and CDR2 YNNKEL (reference sequence). The CDR3 runs 12 residues. The CDR3 sequence is CASSRSDRGAFF. The CDR3 coding sequence is TGTGCCAGCAGCAGATCCGATAGGGGAGCTTTCTTT.

The V and J genes are TRBV5-1 and TRBJ1-2; D perhaps matches TRBD1 (5 bases). V was pared by 0 bases and J by 8 bases, with 20 bases between. The germline V gene has CDR1 SGHRS and CDR2 YFSETQ. There are 16 residues in the CDR3. Here the CDR3 reads CASSLEPNVGRGGYTF. The CDR3, as DNA: TGCGCCAGCAGCTTGGAACCCAATGTCGGGAGGGGCGGCTACACCTTC.

The chain is built from TRBV18 and TRBJ2-3; D not resolved. From germline, CDR1 is KGHSH and CDR2 LQKENI. The CDR3 has 15 amino acids. With 2 bases removed from V and 2 bases from J, the gap between germline ends came to 11 bases. This chain's CDR3 is CASSPSAGLTDTQYF. The CDR3 DNA reads as TGTGCCAGCTCACCATCGGCAGGCCTCACAGATACGCAGTATTTT.

This clonotype was counted between two and nine times. The rearrangement links TRBV18 to TRBJ1-5; TRBD1 aligns across 8 bases. Germline V gene sequence: CDR1 KGHSH, CDR2 LQKENI. Germline trimming cut 2 bases from V and 7 bases from J; bases unmatched to any gene: 7. The CDR3 is 15 residues long. Here the CDR3 reads CASSPAGGAEQPQHF. As DNA, the CDR3 is TGTGCCAGCTCACCAGCAGGGGGCGCGGAACAGCCCCAGCATTTT.

This clonotype has just a few counts. V usage is TRBV18 and J usage is TRBJ2-2; D is ambiguous. V shed 10 bases and J shed 5 bases, with 20 bases lying between them. CDR1 KGHSH and CDR2 LQKENI come from the germline V gene. The CDR3 is 15 amino acids. The CDR3 coding sequence is TGTGCCACCACCCCCGGGCCCAGAGTTACCGGGGAGCTGTTTTTT. This encodes CATTPGPRVTGELFF.

This clonotype was seen many times. This chain uses TRBV5-1 with TRBJ2-1; 7 bases agree with TRBD2. CDR3 size: 15 residues. Germline V CDR1 and CDR2: SGHRS, YFSETQ. J gave up 5 bases and V 0 bases, and 5 bases lay outside the gene matches. CDR3 loop: CASSLDAGVNNEQFF. The CDR3 nucleotides are TGCGCCAGCAGCTTGGATGCGGGGGTTAACAATGAGCAGTTCTTC.